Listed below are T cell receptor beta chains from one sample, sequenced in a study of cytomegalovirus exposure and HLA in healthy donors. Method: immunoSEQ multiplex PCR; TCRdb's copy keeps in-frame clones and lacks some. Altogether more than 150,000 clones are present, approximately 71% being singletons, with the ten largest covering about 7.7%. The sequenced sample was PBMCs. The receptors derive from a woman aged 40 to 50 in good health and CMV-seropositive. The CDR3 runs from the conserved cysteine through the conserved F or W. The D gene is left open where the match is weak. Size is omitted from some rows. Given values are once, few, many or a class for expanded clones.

CDR3 DNA: TGTGCCAGCAGCTCACTAGCGGATGCCTCCTACGAGCAGTACTTC; CDR3 protein: CASSSLADASYEQYF; J gene: TRBJ2-7; D gene: TRBD2; CDR3 length: 15; V gene: TRBV6-1; clone size: .
CDR3 DNA: TGTGCCAGTAGTACCGTGGCCTCTGGAAACACCATATATTTT; CDR3 protein: CASSTVASGNTIYF; J gene: TRBJ1-3; D gene: .; CDR3 length: 14; V gene: TRBV19; clone size: few
CDR3 DNA: TGTGCCAGCAGCCCGGCCGGGGGGCGTGAGGGTGAAAAACTGTTTTTT; CDR3 protein: CASSPAGGREGEKLFF; J gene: TRBJ1-4; D gene: .; CDR3 length: 16; V gene: TRBV5-4; clone size: .
CDR3 DNA: TGTGCCAGCAGCCAAGGAGGGGCGGGGGAGGCCATCGAGCAGTACTTC; CDR3 protein: CASSQGGAGEAIEQYF; J gene: TRBJ2-7; D gene: TRBD2; CDR3 length: 16; V gene: TRBV4-2; clone size: .
CDR3 DNA: TGTGCCACGACGTCCGGGAGCCCAGGGACCCAGTACTTC; CDR3 protein: CATTSGSPGTQYF; J gene: TRBJ2-5; D gene: .; CDR3 length: 13; V gene: TRBV7-9; clone size: .
CDR3 DNA: TGCGCCAGCAGCGAAGGGGGAACTGAAGCTTTCTTT; CDR3 protein: CASSEGGTEAFF; J gene: TRBJ1-1; D gene: .; CDR3 length: 12; V gene: TRBV5-1; clone size: once
CDR3 DNA: TGTGCCAGCAGCACCGGGACTAGCGGGAGGGAAACAGATACGCAGTATTTT; CDR3 protein: CASSTGTSGRETDTQYF; J gene: TRBJ2-3; D gene: TRBD2; CDR3 length: 17; V gene: TRBV11-3; clone size: .
CDR3 DNA: TGTGCCAGCAGTTTAGGACAGGCTTACAATCAGCCCCAGCATTTT; CDR3 protein: CASSLGQAYNQPQHF; J gene: TRBJ1-5; D gene: TRBD1; CDR3 length: 15; V gene: TRBV28; clone size: once
CDR3 DNA: TGTGCCATCAGTGCAGACAGCCAAGAGACCCAGTACTTC; CDR3 protein: CAISADSQETQYF; J gene: TRBJ2-5; D gene: .; CDR3 length: 13; V gene: TRBV10-3; clone size: .
CDR3 DNA: TGCGCCAGCAGTATAGCGGGACGCACAGATACGCAGTATTTT; CDR3 protein: CASSIAGRTDTQYF; J gene: TRBJ2-3; D gene: TRBD2; CDR3 length: 14; V gene: TRBV5-1; clone size: .
CDR3 DNA: TGTGCCAGTAGTATAGGGAGTATCTGGCGGGAGGACTACAATGAGCAGTTCTTC; CDR3 protein: CASSIGSIWREDYNEQFF; J gene: TRBJ2-1; D gene: TRBD2; CDR3 length: 18; V gene: TRBV19; clone size: .
CDR3 DNA: TGTGCCAGCTCACCACCTGTAGGGGGAACCGGCTACGAGCAGTACTTC; CDR3 protein: CASSPPVGGTGYEQYF; J gene: TRBJ2-7; D gene: .; CDR3 length: 16; V gene: TRBV18; clone size: .
CDR3 DNA: TGTGCCAGCAGTTATACAGGTGGATCAGATACGCAGTATTTT; CDR3 protein: CASSYTGGSDTQYF; J gene: TRBJ2-3; D gene: .; CDR3 length: 14; V gene: TRBV6-5; clone size: .
CDR3 DNA: TGTGCCACGAGCCAGGGGCTAGCGGGAGAATATGAGCAGTTCTTC; CDR3 protein: CATSQGLAGEYEQFF; J gene: TRBJ2-1; D gene: TRBD2; CDR3 length: 15; V gene: TRBV15; clone size: .
CDR3 DNA: TGTGCCAGCAGTGTAGAGATCAGGGATTCCAACCATTTT; CDR3 protein: CASSVEIRDSNHF; J gene: TRBJ1-5; D gene: .; CDR3 length: 13; V gene: TRBV2; clone size: .
CDR3 DNA: TGCAGCATCGGCATTGGGACAGGAAAAACTGAAGCTTTCTTT; CDR3 protein: CSIGIGTGKTEAFF; J gene: TRBJ1-1; D gene: TRBD1; CDR3 length: 14; V gene: TRBV29-1; clone size: few
CDR3 DNA: TGTGCCAGTAGTCTGGAGAGTCACTATGGCTACACCTTC; CDR3 protein: CASSLESHYGYTF; J gene: TRBJ1-2; D gene: .; CDR3 length: 13; V gene: TRBV19; clone size: .
CDR3 DNA: TGTGCCAGCAGCGTAGGCGTCCGGGAGCCCCAGCATTTT; CDR3 protein: CASSVGVREPQHF; J gene: TRBJ1-5; D gene: .; CDR3 length: 13; V gene: TRBV9; clone size: few
CDR3 DNA: TGTGCCAGCAGCCGGGACAGGGGCACAGATACGCAGTATTTT; CDR3 protein: CASSRDRGTDTQYF; J gene: TRBJ2-3; D gene: TRBD1; CDR3 length: 14; V gene: TRBV5-4; clone size: few
CDR3 DNA: TGTGCCAGCAGCTTACCAGGGGGTAATGGCTACACCTTC; CDR3 protein: CASSLPGGNGYTF; J gene: TRBJ1-2; D gene: TRBD1; CDR3 length: 13; V gene: TRBV7-2; clone size: once
CDR3 DNA: TGCGCCAGCGGTACTTGTGACGGCGGGGGAGGGGACACTGAAGCTTTCTTT; CDR3 protein: CASGTCDGGGGDTEAFF; J gene: TRBJ1-1; D gene: .; CDR3 length: 17; V gene: TRBV10-1; clone size: .
CDR3 DNA: TGTGCCACCAGCAGGACAGGGCCCGAACCTGAAGCTTTCTTT; CDR3 protein: CATSRTGPEPEAFF; J gene: TRBJ1-1; D gene: TRBD1; CDR3 length: 14; V gene: TRBV15; clone size: .
CDR3 DNA: TGTGCCAGCAGCTTAGCGAGGACTAGAGTGGGCACAGATACGCAGTATTTT; CDR3 protein: CASSLARTRVGTDTQYF; J gene: TRBJ2-3; D gene: TRBD2; CDR3 length: 17; V gene: TRBV7-2; clone size: .
CDR3 DNA: TGTGCCAGCAGCCATCCTACCACCGGGACTAGTGATACAGATACGCAGTATTTT; CDR3 protein: CASSHPTTGTSDTDTQYF; J gene: TRBJ2-3; D gene: TRBD2; CDR3 length: 18; V gene: TRBV4-2; clone size: .
CDR3 DNA: TGTGCCAGCAGCTTATACAATCAGCCCCAGCATTTT; CDR3 protein: CASSLYNQPQHF; J gene: TRBJ1-5; D gene: .; CDR3 length: 12; V gene: TRBV7-2; clone size: .
CDR3 DNA: TGTGCCAGCAGGGGACTACCCACAGATACGCAGTATTTT; CDR3 protein: CASRGLPTDTQYF; J gene: TRBJ2-3; D gene: TRBD2; CDR3 length: 13; V gene: TRBV2; clone size: .
CDR3 DNA: TGTGCTAGCAGCCCCTCGGCGGGAGTCGGCAATGAGCAGTTCTTC; CDR3 protein: CASSPSAGVGNEQFF; J gene: TRBJ2-1; D gene: TRBD2; CDR3 length: 15; V gene: TRBV7-7; clone size: few
CDR3 DNA: TGTGCCAGCAGCTCTCAGGTTGGGGAGACCCAGTACTTC; CDR3 protein: CASSSQVGETQYF; J gene: TRBJ2-5; D gene: .; CDR3 length: 13; V gene: TRBV5-8; clone size: .
CDR3 DNA: TGTGCCTGGAGGACAGGGGGCGCGGGGAATTCACCCCTCCACTTT; CDR3 protein: CAWRTGGAGNSPLHF; J gene: TRBJ1-6; D gene: TRBD1; CDR3 length: 15; V gene: TRBV30; clone size: .
CDR3 DNA: TGTGCCAGCAGCTCGTACCAATTGAGGAACTACGAGCAGTACTTC; CDR3 protein: CASSSYQLRNYEQYF; J gene: TRBJ2-7; D gene: .; CDR3 length: 15; V gene: TRBV5-5; clone size: .
CDR3 DNA: TGTGCCAGCAGTCCCGGGACACGACAAATGGCTAATGAAAAACTGTTTTTT; CDR3 protein: CASSPGTRQMANEKLFF; J gene: TRBJ1-4; D gene: .; CDR3 length: 17; V gene: TRBV7-8; clone size: .
CDR3 DNA: TGTGCCAGCAGCCCCCGGGGACTAGCGGGAGGGCCTTACAATGAGCAGTTCTTC; CDR3 protein: CASSPRGLAGGPYNEQFF; J gene: TRBJ2-1; D gene: TRBD2; CDR3 length: 18; V gene: TRBV7-9; clone size: .
CDR3 DNA: TGTGCCAGCAGCTTAGAAGGGCGGGAGGCAGATACGCAGTATTTT; CDR3 protein: CASSLEGREADTQYF; J gene: TRBJ2-3; D gene: TRBD2; CDR3 length: 15; V gene: TRBV7-2; clone size: .
CDR3 DNA: TGTGCCAGCAGCTTAGCGGTAGCGGCTTCCTACAATGAGCAGTTCTTC; CDR3 protein: CASSLAVAASYNEQFF; J gene: TRBJ2-1; D gene: .; CDR3 length: 16; V gene: TRBV7-8; clone size: .
CDR3 DNA: TGTGCCAGCAGCTTAGAAGTTAGCGGGAGGACCGGGGAGCTGTTTTTT; CDR3 protein: CASSLEVSGRTGELFF; J gene: TRBJ2-2; D gene: TRBD2; CDR3 length: 16; V gene: TRBV11-2; clone size: .
CDR3 DNA: TGTGCCAGCAGTGGGGGACTCCTTAATGAAAAACTGTTTTTT; CDR3 protein: CASSGGLLNEKLFF; J gene: TRBJ1-4; D gene: .; CDR3 length: 14; V gene: TRBV2; clone size: .
CDR3 DNA: TGCGCCAGCAGCTTGAATTCCGTATCTAATTCACCCCTCCACTTT; CDR3 protein: CASSLNSVSNSPLHF; J gene: TRBJ1-6; D gene: .; CDR3 length: 15; V gene: TRBV5-1; clone size: .
CDR3 DNA: TGTGCCAGCAGTGAGCCCGGGGGGGACTATGGCTACACCTTC; CDR3 protein: CASSEPGGDYGYTF; J gene: TRBJ1-2; D gene: .; CDR3 length: 14; V gene: TRBV28; clone size: .
CDR3 DNA: TGTGCCAGCAGCCCTTCTATCGTGATTGGGGGCTACTATGGCTACACCTTC; CDR3 protein: CASSPSIVIGGYYGYTF; J gene: TRBJ1-2; D gene: .; CDR3 length: 17; V gene: TRBV11-2; clone size: .
CDR3 DNA: TGCGCCAGCAGCCCGCGGCAGGGACTCACTGAAGCTTTCTTT; CDR3 protein: CASSPRQGLTEAFF; J gene: TRBJ1-1; D gene: .; CDR3 length: 14; V gene: TRBV4-1; clone size: .
CDR3 DNA: TGTGCCAGCAGCTTAAGACGACAGAACCAAAACACTGAAGCTTTCTTT; CDR3 protein: CASSLRRQNQNTEAFF; J gene: TRBJ1-1; D gene: .; CDR3 length: 16; V gene: TRBV7-2; clone size: .
CDR3 DNA: TGTGCCAGCAGTTTCCCCGAGGGGGCTGGATATACGCAGTATTTT; CDR3 protein: CASSFPEGAGYTQYF; J gene: TRBJ2-3; D gene: TRBD1; CDR3 length: 15; V gene: TRBV28; clone size: .
CDR3 DNA: TGCGCCAGCAGCCAAGAGCAGGAGACCCAGTACTTC; CDR3 protein: CASSQEQETQYF; J gene: TRBJ2-5; D gene: .; CDR3 length: 12; V gene: TRBV4-1; clone size: once
CDR3 DNA: TGTGCCAGCTCGCCCGCCCGTACAGGGAACGCTGAAGCTTTCTTT; CDR3 protein: CASSPARTGNAEAFF; J gene: TRBJ1-1; D gene: .; CDR3 length: 15; V gene: TRBV18; clone size: .
CDR3 DNA: TGTGCCAGCAGTCGACAGGCCAATCAGCCCCAGCATTTT; CDR3 protein: CASSRQANQPQHF; J gene: TRBJ1-5; D gene: .; CDR3 length: 13; V gene: TRBV28; clone size: once
CDR3 DNA: TGTGCCAGCAGTGGTGGGACAGGGTTTTGGGGGGAGCTGTTTTTT; CDR3 protein: CASSGGTGFWGELFF; J gene: TRBJ2-2; D gene: TRBD1; CDR3 length: 15; V gene: TRBV2; clone size: .
CDR3 DNA: TGTGCCAGCAGGATTTTGGGGAGCCTGGCTGCGACAGATACGCAGTATTTT; CDR3 protein: CASRILGSLAATDTQYF; J gene: TRBJ2-3; D gene: .; CDR3 length: 17; V gene: TRBV2; clone size: once
CDR3 DNA: TGTGCCAGCAGTACCGGGACTAGCGGATCCTACGAGCAGTACTTC; CDR3 protein: CASSTGTSGSYEQYF; J gene: TRBJ2-7; D gene: TRBD2; CDR3 length: 15; V gene: TRBV6-6; clone size: once
CDR3 DNA: TGTGCCAGCAGCTCCGAAGGGGCAGCCCACTACGAGCAGTACTTC; CDR3 protein: CASSSEGAAHYEQYF; J gene: TRBJ2-7; D gene: .; CDR3 length: 15; V gene: TRBV11-1; clone size: few
CDR3 DNA: TGTGCCAGCAGCGTACAGGCTAGCGGGAGCTATGAGCAGTTCTTC; CDR3 protein: CASSVQASGSYEQFF; J gene: TRBJ2-1; D gene: TRBD2; CDR3 length: 15; V gene: TRBV9; clone size: .
CDR3 DNA: TGTGCCTGGAGGGAACAAGGGCGGACAGGTTATGGCTACACCTTC; CDR3 protein: CAWREQGRTGYGYTF; J gene: TRBJ1-2; D gene: TRBD1; CDR3 length: 15; V gene: TRBV30; clone size: few
CDR3 DNA: TGTGCCAGCAGTTTATCATCTAATCAGCCCCAGCATTTT; CDR3 protein: CASSLSSNQPQHF; J gene: TRBJ1-5; D gene: .; CDR3 length: 13; V gene: TRBV27; clone size: .
CDR3 DNA: TGTGCCAGCAGTGAATGGCGGTCAGCACAGGACTACACCTTC; CDR3 protein: CASSEWRSAQDYTF; J gene: TRBJ1-2; D gene: .; CDR3 length: 14; V gene: TRBV25-1; clone size: .